This TCR beta chain was obtained from a study of shared clonotypes between healthy human individuals. Broader study findings: Clonotypes not shared had lower generation probabilities than those common to all four donors.

Each subset's genomic DNA was shared equally among a number of immunoSEQ plates. Here immunoSEQ multiplex PCR was the method, and the copy in TCRdb shows in-frame clones only, minus some. The sample shows under 550,000 clones, 90% to 96% of them seen only once. Germline assignment: CDR1 SGHRS and CDR2 YFSETQ. CDR3 length: 17 amino acids. On this clone itself: What it binds is not known.

The sequence was obtained from a woman aged 25 to 39 in good health. The genes are TRBV5-1 and TRBJ2-5, with D possibly being TRBD2 (6 bases). The J call is in doubt because the DNA end fits TRBJ2-7 better. Sequencing was carried out using naive CD4+ T cells sorted from blood. This sample's subset: CD45RA+ positively selected. The CDR3 loop is CASSWAGGGGTTYEQYF. The CDR3, as DNA: TGCGCCAGCAGCTGGGCCGGGGGAGGCGGAACGACCTACGAGCAGTACTTC.